This section outlines one T cell receptor (beta chain) sequence together with its context. Its antigen is undetermined. This entry comes from a study of immune cell composition in non-small cell lung cancer. Generated by immunoSEQ multiplex PCR, the TCRdb table keeps only in-frame clones and is missing some. The profile covers 5,500 to 7,000 clones, with 78% appearing a single time and approximately 7.5% taken by the ten largest. Germline V gene lookup returns CDR1 MNHEY and CDR2 SVGAGI. The CDR3 loop spans 14 amino acids. Trimming took 3 bases from V and 4 from J, leaving 12 bases between them. Study-wide points: Lung squamous cell carcinoma tumours had significantly higher top 10 clone scores and productive clonality than lung adenocarcinoma. No significant correlation existed between pack-years smoked and tumour clonality. In adenocarcinoma, maximal tumour-associated clone frequency tracked TIL tumour reactivity. Tumour-associated clones >0.5% occurred in approximately 34% of adenocarcinomas, about three quarters of squamous.

Sequenced input: lung tumor tissue. The rearrangement joins TRBV6-5 to TRBJ1-1; D possibly corresponds to TRBD1 (5 bases). The receptor was isolated from a human donor with non-small cell lung cancer. The CDR3 bases are TGTGCCAGCAGTTATAGTAGGGGCCTCACTGAAGCTTTCTTT. Protein: CASSYSRGLTEAFF.